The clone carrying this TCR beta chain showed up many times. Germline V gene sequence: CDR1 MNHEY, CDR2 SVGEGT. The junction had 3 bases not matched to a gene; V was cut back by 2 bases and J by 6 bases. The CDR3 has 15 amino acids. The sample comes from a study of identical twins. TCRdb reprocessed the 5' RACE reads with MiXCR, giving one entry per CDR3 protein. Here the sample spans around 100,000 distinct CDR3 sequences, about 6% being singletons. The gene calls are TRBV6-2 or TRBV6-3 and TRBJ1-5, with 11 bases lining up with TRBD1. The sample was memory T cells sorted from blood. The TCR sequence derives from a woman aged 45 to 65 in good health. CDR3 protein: CASSYGGTGGQPQHF. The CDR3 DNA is TGTGCCAGCAGTTACGGCGGGACAGGGGGTCAGCCCCAGCATTTT.